A selection of T cell receptor beta chains follows, all from one sample in a study of T cell clones after liver transplantation. The table came from immunoSEQ multiplex PCR; TCRdb's copy has only in-frame clones and leaves some out. The sample shows 16,000 or so clones, around 89% of them seen only once. The sequencing used CD8+ T cells from blood, collected approximately 3.5 years after liver transplant. The receptor source for this set is a human patient who received a liver transplant. Part of the T cell pool may stem from the graft donor. Both conserved end residues are trimmed from each CDR3.

j_gene	v_gene	CDR3aa
TRBJ1-1	TRBV5-8	ASSLRGPEAF
TRBJ2-1	TRBV28	ASSRDYFNEQF
TRBJ2-6	TRBV5-4	ASLPNVPQSRANVLT
TRBJ2-5	TRBV7-9	ASSRTGGLAGEWGTQY
TRBJ2-1	TRBV9	ASSVRAGVGYNEQF
TRBJ1-2	TRBV29-1	SAQDGVDGYT
TRBJ2-2	TRBV29-1	SVEGWTSGRAAGELF
TRBJ1-2	TRBV15	ATSRDGEAGTNYGYT
TRBJ2-7	TRBV27	ASSAIAGGTVEQY
TRBJ2-7	TRBV28	ASSQTGDSYEQY
TRBJ2-6	TRBV11-3	ASSAASDPRQSRANVLT
TRBJ1-4	TRBV30	AWSVLGNEKLF
TRBJ1-4	TRBV2	ASSEKSTNEKLF
TRBJ1-2	TRBV5-6	ASSPGQGAYGYT
TRBJ2-7	TRBV7-8	ASDVGESSYEQY
TRBJ2-7	TRBV7-6	ASSFDRAHEQY
TRBJ1-2	TRBV8-2	GTWCRIRKTYGYT
TRBJ2-5	TRBV27	ASRSDRGRGETQY
TRBJ1-1	TRBV7-3	ASSPGGWTPLNTEAF
TRBJ2-7	TRBV4-3	ASSQVYGRVDEQY
TRBJ1-1	TRBV7-9	AILRGNTEAF
TRBJ1-1	TRBV7-2	ASSLGPTLYQNTEAF
TRBJ1-3	TRBV7-8	ASSQGAGGNTIY
TRBJ1-1	TRBV19	ASRGTVNTEAF
TRBJ1-1	TRBV9	ASSVGQGVPEAF
TRBJ1-1	TRBV29-1	SAVGRGSNTEAF